What follows describes a single T cell receptor beta chain. Its antigen is currently unknown. These data belong to a study of cytomegalovirus exposure and HLA in healthy donors. Study at large: Both the 120 or so validation repertoires and the 500 to 700 first-cohort repertoires used the same platform, as reported by a later analysis.

Overall study findings and caveats: Researchers counted around 180 TCR beta chains as cytomegalovirus-associated. Accounts indicate the classifier identified cytomegalovirus status with strong specificity and sensitivity. Some public TCRs appeared in many individuals, while most sequences were rare.

Produced via immunoSEQ multiplex PCR; TCRdb's table is partial and in-frame only. Among 150,000 to 200,000 clones, roughly 86% were seen once, and the ten largest hold 2.7%. The CDR3 sequence is 16 residues long. CDR1 LGHNA and CDR2 YNFKEQ come from the germline V gene. V dropped 0 bases and J dropped 6 bases, with 18 bases sitting between them. The sequence derives from a man aged 18 to 35 in good health and CMV-seropositive. The sample taken for sequencing was PBMCs. This sequence joins TRBV4-2 and TRBJ2-7, with D possibly matching TRBD2 (6 bases). The CDR3 DNA follows: TGTGCCAGCAGCCAAGACACTCGGGGGATTACATCCGAGCAGTACTTC. Its translation is CASSQDTRGITSEQYF.